What follows are 17 T cell receptor beta chains derived from one specimen sequenced in a study of a mutant IDH1 vaccine in newly diagnosed glioma. Clones were read by immunoSEQ multiplex PCR, and TCRdb kept only the in-frame ones, dropping some. Of over 15,000 clones in the sample, 95% to 96% were seen once. Time point meaning: baseline, week 1 (first vaccination visit). Treatment here: pre-vaccination baseline after standard-of-care therapy. This sample comprised peripheral blood mononuclear cells (PBMCs), obtained from a glioma patient treated with radiotherapy, temozolomide or both. The source is a woman under 30 with glioma. Some clones in this sample may be carry-over from other donors' samples.

V is TRBV7-8 and J is TRBJ1-1, with TRBD1 identical over 11 bases. The V segment lost 5 bases and the J segment 4 bases; nucleotides outside the gene matches: 3. The germline V gene encodes CDR1 SGHVS and CDR2 FQNEAQ. The CDR3 has 14 amino acids. CDR3 sequence reads: CASSSGTGGTEAFF. In DNA form, the CDR3 reads TGTGCCAGCAGCAGCGGGACAGGGGGCACTGAAGCTTTCTTT.

CDR3 in amino acids: CASSSGGWLAFF. The CDR3 region has the DNA TGTGCCAGCAGCTCTGGGGGGTGGTTGGCTTTCTTT. V is TRBV7-9 and J is TRBJ1-1; D is perhaps TRBD1 (5 bases). This CDR3 has 12 residues. Looked up from germline, CDR1 is SEHNR and CDR2 is FQNEAQ (reference sequence). Trimming shortened V by 4 bases and J by 11 bases, and 14 bases separated the two germline ends.

The chain links TRBV9 to TRBJ1-6; a weak D match, TRBD1 (6 bases). From germline, CDR1 is SGDLS and CDR2 YYNGEE. The V and J ends lost 0 bases and 0 bases respectively, with 13 bases between them. This CDR3 region has 18 residues. CDR3 DNA: TGTGCCAGCAGCGTAGGGGGGGGGCCGAGCTCCTATAATTCACCCCTCCACTTT. Protein: CASSVGGGPSSYNSPLHF. The whole variable domain, filled in from reference TRBV9 and TRBJ1-6, reads DSGVTQTPKHLITATGQRVTLRCSPRSGDLSVYWYQQSLDQGLQFLIQYYNGEERAKGNILERFSAQQFPDLHSELNLSSLELGDSALYFCASSVGGGPSSYNSPLHFGNGTRLTVT.

The genes are TRBV11-3 and TRBJ2-3, with D possibly TRBD1 on 5 matching bases. The CDR3 is 15 residues long. Germline assignment: CDR1 SGHNT and CDR2 YENEEA. The V end was cut by 5 bases, the J end by 6 bases, with 18 bases between. The CDR3 DNA reads TGTGCCAGCAGCCCCCAAAGGGGCAGGCTGGATACGCAGTATTTT. It encodes CASSPQRGRLDTQYF.

The gene calls are TRBV6-5 and TRBJ2-1; a weak D match, TRBD1 (6 bases). V was clipped by 6 bases and J by 3 bases, with 15 bases between them. CDR3 length equals 15 residues. The V gene's germline CDR1 is MNHEY and CDR2 SVGAGI. CDR3 nucleotides: TGTGCCAGCAGCGCTCGCAGGGGCGACTACAATGAGCAGTTCTTC. This encodes CASSARRGDYNEQFF.

This sequence joins TRBV28 and TRBJ1-5, with D perhaps matching TRBD1 (5 bases). This CDR3 spans 14 amino acids. Trimming cost V 6 bases and J 7 bases, with 16 bases left between them. Germline values: CDR1 MDHEN, CDR2 SYDVKM. CDR3 region: CASRYYPGDQPQHF. For the CDR3, the DNA is TGTGCCAGCAGATACTACCCGGGGGACCAGCCCCAGCATTTT.

The chain couples TRBV19 to TRBJ1-2; 8 bases are a match to TRBD1. CDR3 size: 15 residues. V was clipped by 5 bases and J by 0 bases; unmatched bases: 5. Germline CDR1 is LNHDA and CDR2 is SQIVND (reference sequence). The CDR3 loop reads CASSGYRGANYGYTF. CDR3 coding DNA: TGTGCCAGTAGTGGATACAGGGGGGCTAACTATGGCTACACCTTC.

The CDR3 loop is CASARTNGVQETQYF. The CDR3 nucleotides read TGCGCCAGTGCAAGGACTAACGGGGTCCAAGAGACCCAGTACTTC. The V gene is TRBV4-1, the J gene TRBJ2-5; weak D call: TRBD2 (6 bases). V shed 9 bases and J shed 1 base, with 18 bases lying between them. CDR1 and CDR2 (germline): MGHRA, YSYEKL. The length of the CDR3 is 15 residues.

The chain joins TRBV4-1 to TRBJ2-1; TRBD2 aligns across 8 bases. This CDR3 has 16 amino acids. The germline V gene encodes CDR1 MGHRA and CDR2 YSYEKL. V was clipped by 1 base and J by 7 bases; unmatched bases: 9. CDR3: CASSQGAGGGRNEQFF. For the CDR3, the DNA is TGCGCCAGCAGCCAAGGTGCGGGAGGCGGTAGGAATGAGCAGTTCTTC.

V is TRBV27 and J is TRBJ1-1; D not resolved. The V end was cut by 4 bases, the J end by 8 bases, with 17 bases between. The CDR3 consists of 14 residues. Germline CDR1 is MNHEY and CDR2 is SMNVEV (reference sequence). The DNA for the CDR3 is TGTGCCAGCAGTTCCTCGTGGAGGGTTATCGAAGCTTTCTTT. Translating it yields CASSSSWRVIEAFF.

V is TRBV10-3 and J is TRBJ1-1; D may be TRBD1 (6 bases). V shed 5 bases and J shed 3 bases, with 10 bases lying between them. The CDR3 sequence is 13 residues long. Germline loops: CDR1 ENHRY, CDR2 SYGVKD. In DNA, the CDR3 is TGTGCCATCAGTACAGGGTTCGACACTGAAGCTTTCTTT. It encodes CAISTGFDTEAFF.

This clone was observed once. J is TRBJ2-5 and V is TRBV19; D possibly uses TRBD1 or TRBD2 (5 bases each). V was trimmed by 2 bases and J by 3 bases, leaving 7 bases between them. In germline, CDR1 is LNHDA, CDR2 SQIVND (reference sequence). The CDR3 is made up of 13 amino acids. CDR3 nucleotides: TGTGCCAGTAGTATAAGAGGGGAAGAGACCCAGTACTTC. It is translated as CASSIRGEETQYF.

A single count supports this clone. V usage is TRBV11-3 and J usage is TRBJ2-2; TRBD1 matches at 10 bases. This CDR3 region has 15 residues. Germline-derived CDR1 and CDR2 are SGHNT and YENEEA. Trimming removed 5 bases from V and 3 bases from J; junction bases left unmatched: 3. The CDR3 spells CASSRGTGDTGELFF. Written as DNA, the CDR3 is TGTGCCAGCAGCCGCGGGACAGGGGACACCGGGGAGCTGTTTTTT.

The rearrangement uses TRBV5-1 and TRBJ1-3; 10 positions agree with TRBD1. This CDR3 is built from 15 residues. In germline, CDR1 is SGHRS, CDR2 YFSETQ. The junction had 5 bases not matched to a gene; V was cut back by 2 bases and J by 6 bases. DNA of the CDR3: TGCGCCAGCAGCTTTAAGACAGGGGGCGAAAACACCATATATTTT. Translating it yields CASSFKTGGENTIYF.

For the CDR3, the DNA is TGTGCCAGCAGCCTTAGGGGCGTCGGTGAAAAACTGTTTTTT. Translating gives CASSLRGVGEKLFF. The chain employs TRBV13 and TRBJ1-4, with TRBD1 as a possible D gene (5 bases). Trimming took 5 bases from V and 7 from J, leaving 14 bases between them. This CDR3 contains 14 residues. In germline, CDR1 is PRHDT, CDR2 FYEKMQ (reference sequence).

The genes are TRBV5-6 and TRBJ1-5, with 9 bases fitting TRBD1. The CDR3 has 14 amino acids. Trimming at V came to 4 bases and at J to 4 bases, leaving 3 bases not matched to a gene. The germline gives CDR1 SGHDT, CDR2 YYEEEE. The DNA of the CDR3 is TGTGCCAGCAGCAAGGGACAGGGAAATCAGCCCCAGCATTTT. Its translation: CASSKGQGNQPQHF.

The chain employs TRBV6-5 and TRBJ2-1; 13 bases fit TRBD2. CDR1 and CDR2 (germline): MNHEY, SVGAGI. With V trimmed by 7 bases and J by 14 bases, 14 bases remained unmatched. The CDR3 runs 15 residues. CDR3: CASIGRLAGGVMEFF. The CDR3 coding sequence is TGTGCCAGCATCGGAAGACTAGCGGGAGGTGTTATGGAGTTCTTC.